This T cell receptor (beta chain) is from a study of T cells in localized non-small cell lung cancer. Study results and caveats: A median of around 58 clones ranked among the top 100 in tumor appeared in adjacent lung. Multi-region tumor sequencing was not done, so intratumor heterogeneity could not be excluded. In the blood, greater T cell density corresponded to longer overall survival. Among the tissues sampled, uninvolved adjacent lung had the highest T cell clonality, above tumor.

On this clone: The target antigen is unknown.

There are 16 residues in the CDR3. The germline CDR1 and CDR2 sequences are MNHEY and SVGAGI. The trim removed 2 bases at V and 6 bases at J, leaving 11 bases unmatched. Sequencing used immunoSEQ multiplex PCR; TCRdb keeps in-frame clones, though not all of them. The table has tens of thousands of clones, under 85% seen once. This sample comprised peripheral blood, obtained before any cancer treatment. The V and J genes are TRBV6-5 and TRBJ2-3; TRBD2 matches at 7 bases. The TCR originated in a female donor of 60 years or more with stage II squamous cell lung carcinoma. Here the CDR3 DNA reads TGTGCCAGCAGTTACCTGAGGGGCGGGGGAAGGGATACGCAGTATTTT. Protein: CASSYLRGGGRDTQYF.